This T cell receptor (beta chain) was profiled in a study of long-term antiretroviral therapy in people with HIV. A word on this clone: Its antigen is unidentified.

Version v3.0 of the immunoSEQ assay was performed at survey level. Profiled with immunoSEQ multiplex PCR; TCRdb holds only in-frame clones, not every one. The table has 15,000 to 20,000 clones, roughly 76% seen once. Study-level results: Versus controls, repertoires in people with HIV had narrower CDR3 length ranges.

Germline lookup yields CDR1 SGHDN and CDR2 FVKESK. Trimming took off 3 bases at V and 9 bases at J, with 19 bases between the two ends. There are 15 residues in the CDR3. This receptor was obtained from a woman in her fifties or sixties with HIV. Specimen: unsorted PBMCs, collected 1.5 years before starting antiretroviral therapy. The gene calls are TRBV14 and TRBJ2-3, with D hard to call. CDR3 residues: CASSHGWPVVRTQYF. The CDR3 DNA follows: TGTGCCAGCAGCCATGGATGGCCTGTGGTTCGGACGCAGTATTTT.